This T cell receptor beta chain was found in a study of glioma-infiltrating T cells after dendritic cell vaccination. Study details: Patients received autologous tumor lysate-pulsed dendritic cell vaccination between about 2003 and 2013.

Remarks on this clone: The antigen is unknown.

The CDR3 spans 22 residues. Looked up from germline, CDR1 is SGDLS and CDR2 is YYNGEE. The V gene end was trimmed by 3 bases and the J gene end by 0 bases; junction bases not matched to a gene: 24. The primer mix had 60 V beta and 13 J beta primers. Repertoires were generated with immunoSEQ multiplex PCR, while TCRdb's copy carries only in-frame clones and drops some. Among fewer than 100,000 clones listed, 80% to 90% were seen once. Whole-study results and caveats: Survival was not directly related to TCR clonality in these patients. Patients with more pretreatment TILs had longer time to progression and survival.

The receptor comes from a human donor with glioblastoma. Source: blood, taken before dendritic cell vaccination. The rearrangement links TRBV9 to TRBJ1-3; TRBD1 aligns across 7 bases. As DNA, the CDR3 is TGTGCCAGCAGCGCCTCCCGGGCCCGGGACAGATTCAAAATGGGCTCTGGAAACACCATATATTTT. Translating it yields CASSASRARDRFKMGSGNTIYF.